The 32 T cell receptor beta chains below all came from one sample that was sequenced in a study of radiation and T cells in renal cell carcinoma. The table came from immunoSEQ multiplex PCR; TCRdb's copy has only in-frame clones and leaves some out. The repertoire holds approximately 150,000 clones, with roughly 80% as singletons. This sample's time point: baseline pretreatment blood. The treatment here: 15 Gy SBRT to primary tumor, nephrectomy 4 weeks later. The sequenced sample was blood, obtained from a patient whose treatment included radiotherapy and nephrectomy. The receptor set was obtained from a woman between 50 and 59 years old with renal cell carcinoma.

The gene calls are TRBV5-1 and TRBJ2-3, with D maybe TRBD1 (6 bases). V was pared by 5 bases and J by 3 bases, with 16 bases between. Germline V gene sequence: CDR1 SGHRS, CDR2 YFSETQ. The CDR3 has 15 residues. The CDR3 sequence: CASRIGGRDTDTQYF. CDR3 coding DNA: TGCGCCAGCAGGATAGGGGGTAGGGATACAGATACGCAGTATTTT. Drawing the rest from reference TRBV5-1 and TRBJ2-3, the complete variable domain is KAGVTQTPRYLIKTRGQQVTLSCSPISGHRSVSWYQQTPGQGLQFLFEYFSETQRNKGNFPGRFSGRQFSNSRSEMNVSTLELGDSALYLCASRIGGRDTDTQYFGPGTRLTVL.

The rearrangement joins TRBV5-5 to TRBJ2-5, with D possibly matching TRBD1 (6 bases). The CDR3 is 14 amino acids. Looked up from germline, CDR1 is SGHKS and CDR2 is YYEKEE (reference sequence). The germline V and J ends were trimmed by 6 bases and 3 bases, with 15 bases remaining between them. The CDR3 bases are TGTGCCAGCACCTGGCCGGGACAAAAAGAGACCCAGTACTTC. Residues: CASTWPGQKETQYF.

This chain links TRBV5-4 with TRBJ1-2, with 10 bases lining up with TRBD1. Germline CDR1 SGHNT, CDR2 YYREEE (reference sequence). The length of the CDR3 is 14 residues. V was pared by 3 bases and J by 8 bases, with 7 bases of the junction left unmatched. In DNA form, the CDR3 reads TGTGCCAGCAGCTCGCCGGGACAGGGGAGCGGCTACACCTTC. It yields the protein CASSSPGQGSGYTF.

The rearrangement joins TRBV7-2 to TRBJ2-7; tentative D call: TRBD2 (6 bases). This CDR3 is 12 amino acids long. Germline V gene sequence: CDR1 SGHTA, CDR2 FQGNSA. V was shortened by 5 bases and J by 6 bases, with 11 bases between the two germline ends. The CDR3 protein is CASSRARGEQYF. In nucleotides, the CDR3 is TGTGCCAGCAGCAGGGCGCGGGGCGAGCAGTACTTC.

The chain has TRBV5-4 and TRBJ1-1; D unresolved. Per the germline V gene, CDR1 is SGHNT and CDR2 is YYREEE (reference sequence). The CDR3 has 14 amino acids. V gave up 2 bases and J gave up 1 base, with 9 bases separating them. CDR3 DNA sequence: TGTGCCAGCAGCTTAATAGGAGGGAACACTGAAGCTTTCTTT. Translated, it gives CASSLIGGNTEAFF.

The chain recombines TRBV5-8 with TRBJ1-5, with TRBD1 matching 11 bases. The CDR3 sequence is 14 residues long. CDR1 and CDR2 (germline): SGHTS, YDEGEE. The junction had 1 base not matched to a gene; V was cut back by 1 base and J by 7 bases. CDR3 nucleotide sequence: TGTGCCAGCAGCTTGCGGACAGGGGGCCAGCCCCAGCATTTT. Its protein is CASSLRTGGQPQHF.

The chain employs TRBV5-6 and TRBJ2-7; D is perhaps TRBD2 (6 bases). CDR3 length: 15 amino acids. Germline-derived CDR1 and CDR2 are SGHDT and YYEEEE. V lost 7 bases and J 0 bases, leaving 17 bases between the germline ends. In DNA, the CDR3 is TGTGCCAGCGGGAGTAGGGGAGCGGGCTCCTACGAGCAGTACTTC. It codes for CASGSRGAGSYEQYF.

The chain is built from TRBV9 and TRBJ2-1, with a possible D match to TRBD2 (6 bases). This CDR3 is built from 16 residues. CDR1 is SGDLS, CDR2 YYNGEE, per germline. The ends were cut back, 0 bases at V and 1 base at J, with 11 bases in the middle. The DNA for the CDR3 is TGTGCCAGCAGCGTAGGGGCGGGGTTTTCCTACAATGAGCAGTTCTTC. The encoded protein is CASSVGAGFSYNEQFF.

The chain recombines TRBV10-1 with TRBJ2-7, with D tentatively TRBD1 (5 bases). Trimming shortened V by 0 bases and J by 12 bases, and 18 bases separated the two germline ends. The germline V gene has CDR1 WNHNN and CDR2 SYGVQD (reference sequence). The length of the CDR3 is 14 residues. Written as DNA, the CDR3 is TGCGCCAGCAGTGAGTCTCTTAGACAGCCGTGGCTGTACTTC. Amino acids: CASSESLRQPWLYF.

This chain uses TRBV27 with TRBJ2-3, with 8 bases matching TRBD2. The CDR3 is 15 amino acids. Germline CDR1 MNHEY, CDR2 SMNVEV (reference sequence). With 5 bases clipped from V and 5 bases from J, the junction kept 9 bases outside the gene matches. CDR3 in amino acids: CASSAGAGGGDTQYF. Here the CDR3 DNA reads TGTGCCAGCAGTGCCGGGGCGGGGGGAGGAGATACGCAGTATTTT.

The chain carries TRBV6-1 and TRBJ1-1; tentative D call: TRBD1 (6 bases). The CDR3 totals 13 residues. The germline V gene has CDR1 MNHNS and CDR2 SASEGT. V was pared by 6 bases and J by 4 bases, with 12 bases between. The CDR3 protein is CASSIQGSTEAFF. Written as DNA, the CDR3 is TGTGCCAGCAGCATACAGGGTAGCACTGAAGCTTTCTTT.

V usage is TRBV6-5 and J usage is TRBJ1-1; 10 nucleotides match TRBD1. Germline V gives CDR1 MNHEY, CDR2 SVGAGI. This CDR3 comprises 15 residues. J was trimmed by 4 bases and V by 5 bases; bases with no gene match: 7. The CDR3 DNA sequence: TGTGCCAGCAGTACCCCCCGGACAGGGGGCACTGAAGCTTTCTTT. It codes for CASSTPRTGGTEAFF.

V gene TRBV7-6 combines with J gene TRBJ1-2, with 7 bases fitting TRBD1. The J segment lost 0 bases and the V segment lost 4 bases, leaving 8 bases of the junction unmatched. The CDR3 loop spans 16 amino acids. Per germline, CDR1 SGHVS and CDR2 FNYEAQ. CDR3 residues: CASSSQPTGSNYGYTF. Here the CDR3 DNA reads TGTGCCAGCAGCTCCCAACCGACAGGGTCTAACTATGGCTACACCTTC.

This CDR3 reads CASIQTGVNQPQHF. The CDR3 DNA is TGTGCCAGTATCCAGACAGGGGTGAATCAGCCCCAGCATTTT. The V and J genes are TRBV19 and TRBJ1-5, with 8 bases matching TRBD1. V was clipped by 7 bases and J by 4 bases; unmatched bases: 6. Per the germline V gene, CDR1 is LNHDA and CDR2 is SQIVND (reference sequence). The CDR3 loop spans 14 amino acids.

This chain connects TRBV10-3 to TRBJ1-2; a possible D gene is TRBD1 (6 bases). V was shortened by 3 bases and J by 8 bases, with 10 bases between the two germline ends. The length of the CDR3 is 12 residues. Germline V lookup: CDR1 ENHRY, CDR2 SYGVKD. DNA for the CDR3: TGTGCCATCAGTGATGGGGGGCTAGGCTACACCTTC. Protein: CAISDGGLGYTF.

The chain links TRBV25-1 to TRBJ1-4, with a weak D call TRBD1 (5 bases). V was pared by 6 bases and J by 6 bases, with 11 bases between. The CDR3 has 13 amino acids. Germline-derived CDR1 and CDR2 are MGHDK and SYGVNS. The CDR3 loop reads CASSGAGYEKLFF. CDR3 in DNA: TGTGCCAGCAGCGGGGCCGGTTATGAAAAACTGTTTTTT.

This clone was counted a few times. This chain links TRBV10-1 with TRBJ2-7, with D perhaps matching TRBD1 or TRBD2 (5 bases each). Looked up from germline, CDR1 is WNHNN and CDR2 is SYGVQD (reference sequence). The CDR3 contains 14 residues. Trimming shortened V by 0 bases and J by 2 bases, and 8 bases separated the two germline ends. In nucleotides, the CDR3 is TGCGCCAGCAGTGAGTCGAGAGGGGCCTACGAGCAGTACTTC. Translating it yields CASSESRGAYEQYF.

The chain joins TRBV7-3 to TRBJ2-7; 9 nucleotides align to TRBD2. This CDR3 is 14 amino acids long. Losses at the gene ends were 7 bases for V and 9 bases for J; bases not matched to a gene: 13. The germline CDR1 and CDR2 sequences are SGHTA and FQGTGA. The CDR3 DNA is TGTGCCAGCAACCGGGGTAGCGGGAGAGGGGTGCAGTACTTC. As protein: CASNRGSGRGVQYF.

The gene calls are TRBV5-4 and TRBJ1-1, with TRBD1 identical over 10 bases. Germline CDR1 reads SGHNT; CDR2 reads YYREEE (reference sequence). This CDR3 has 16 amino acids. V was clipped by 5 bases and J by 4 bases; unmatched bases: 11. The CDR3: CASRSGDRGLGTEAFF. As DNA, the CDR3 is TGTGCCAGCAGGTCCGGTGACAGGGGGCTAGGCACTGAAGCTTTCTTT.

This rearrangement joins TRBV2 to TRBJ1-5, with D perhaps matching TRBD1 (5 bases). Germline-derived CDR1 and CDR2 are SNHLY and FYNNEI. Trimming took off 8 bases at V and 2 bases at J, with 16 bases between the two ends. This CDR3 has 15 amino acids. The CDR3 region has the DNA TGTGCCAGCGTTGGAGAGCCGGGGGGCAATCAGCCCCAGCATTTT. As protein: CASVGEPGGNQPQHF.

The V gene is TRBV30, the J gene TRBJ1-3, with a weak D call TRBD1 (5 bases). Germline lookup yields CDR1 GTSNPN and CDR2 SVGIG (reference sequence). V lost 6 bases, J lost 1 base, and 7 bases lay in between. This CDR3 contains 12 residues. The CDR3 nucleotides read TGTGCCTGCTCAGGGTCTGGAAACACCATATATTTT. Protein sequence: CACSGSGNTIYF.

This clone was counted only a few times. The V and J genes are TRBV29-1 and TRBJ1-2; D uncertain. CDR1 is SQVTM and CDR2 is ANQGSEA in the germline V gene. V was clipped by 1 base and J by 4 bases, with 10 bases between them. The CDR3 sequence is 13 residues long. CDR3 nucleotide sequence: TGCAGCGTTGAAGGTGACAAGATCTATGGCTACACCTTC. Its protein product is CSVEGDKIYGYTF.

This rearrangement joins TRBV5-1 to TRBJ1-1; TRBD1 aligns across 8 bases. The ends lost 3 bases at V and 6 bases at J; junction bases unmatched: 7. Germline V lookup: CDR1 SGHRS, CDR2 YFSETQ. CDR3 length: 14 amino acids. CDR3 region: CASSSRTGYSEAFF. Here the CDR3 DNA reads TGCGCCAGCAGCTCCCGGACAGGGTATTCTGAAGCTTTCTTT.

The chain's CDR3 is CASSFLAVGYTF. DNA of the CDR3: TGTGCCAGCAGTTTCCTAGCGGTTGGCTACACCTTC. The chain links TRBV28 to TRBJ1-2; the D is unclear. V lost 3 bases and J lost 7, with 9 bases in between. Germline V CDR1 and CDR2: MDHEN, SYDVKM. This CDR3 has 12 amino acids.

This clone showed up just once. This chain connects TRBV27 to TRBJ2-7, with TRBD2 matching over 8 bases. The CDR3 has 14 amino acids. Germline CDR1 reads MNHEY; CDR2 reads SMNVEV (reference sequence). V trimming: 3 bases; J trimming: 0 bases; junction bases outside the gene matches: 1. CDR3 DNA: TGTGCCAGCAGTTTGGGACTAGGCTCCTACGAGCAGTACTTC. This gives the protein CASSLGLGSYEQYF.

This chain connects TRBV5-1 to TRBJ1-3; unclear D gene. Germline values: CDR1 SGHRS, CDR2 YFSETQ. This CDR3 comprises 16 residues. Trimming pared 2 bases from V and 0 bases from J, leaving 12 bases between. This chain's CDR3 is CASSLEQPNSGNTIYF. In DNA form, the CDR3 reads TGCGCCAGCAGCTTAGAACAGCCCAACTCTGGAAACACCATATATTTT.

The chain carries TRBV30 and TRBJ1-4, with a tentative D call TRBD1 (6 bases). The ends were cut back, 2 bases at V and 7 bases at J, with 17 bases in the middle. Germline V gene lookup returns CDR1 GTSNPN and CDR2 SVGIG (reference sequence). This CDR3 region has 15 residues. This chain's CDR3 is CAWSKGETGGEKLFF. Written as DNA, the CDR3 is TGTGCCTGGAGTAAGGGGGAAACGGGGGGTGAAAAACTGTTTTTT.

The J gene is TRBJ1-2, the V gene TRBV6-5; 11 positions agree with TRBD1. Germline loops: CDR1 MNHEY, CDR2 SVGAGI. The V segment lost 6 bases and the J segment 3 bases; nucleotides outside the gene matches: 6. The CDR3 runs 15 residues. CDR3 sequence reads: CASSNGQGAYYGYTF. CDR3 nucleotide sequence: TGTGCCAGCAGCAATGGACAGGGGGCCTACTATGGCTACACCTTC.

The chain links TRBV9 to TRBJ1-3; D is ambiguous. Germline-derived CDR1 and CDR2 are SGDLS and YYNGEE. The CDR3 sequence is 13 residues long. V was clipped by 1 base and J by 4 bases, with 6 bases between them. The CDR3 loop reads CASSVSKGNTIYF. The DNA for the CDR3 is TGTGCCAGCAGCGTATCTAAGGGAAACACCATATATTTT.

The V and J genes are TRBV10-3 and TRBJ2-5, with TRBD2 matching 8 bases. The CDR3 is 15 amino acids. The junction had 4 bases not matched to a gene; V was cut back by 0 bases and J by 4 bases. Germline V CDR1 and CDR2: ENHRY, SYGVKD. CDR3 amino acids: CAISESGRGGETQYF. CDR3 sequence (DNA): TGTGCCATCAGTGAGTCCGGGAGGGGGGGAGAGACCCAGTACTTC.

V and J are TRBV20-1 and TRBJ2-7; D gene ambiguous. V gave up 7 bases and J gave up 6 bases, with 13 bases separating them. There are 11 residues in the CDR3. Germline values: CDR1 DFQATT, CDR2 SNEGSKA (reference sequence). This chain's CDR3 is CSVAAEAEQYF. CDR3 DNA: TGCAGTGTCGCTGCCGAGGCCGAGCAGTACTTC.

In this sample, this clone turned up once. This specimen includes other DNA sequences encoding the same CDR3. The V call is TRBV28, the J call TRBJ2-7; TRBD1 agrees at 7 bases. The trim removed 3 bases at V and 1 base at J, leaving 0 bases unmatched. This CDR3 has 13 residues. Germline loops: CDR1 MDHEN, CDR2 SYDVKM. The DNA of the CDR3 is TGTGCCAGCAGTTTGGGACAGTCCTACGAGCAGTACTTC. This codes for CASSLGQSYEQYF. Looking up the rest from reference TRBV28 and TRBJ2-7 gives the full variable domain: DVKVTQSSRYLVKRTGEKVFLECVQDMDHENMFWYRQDPGLGLRLIYFSYDVKMKEKGDIPEGYSVSREKKERFSLILESASTNQTSMYLCASSLGQSYEQYFGPGTRLTVT.